Below, 21 T cell receptor beta chains from the same sample are listed, as sequenced in a study of blood T cells in healthy people across ages. Primed by a sample-barcoded 5' primer and a J-beta primer mix, a second PCR proceeded for roughly 7 to 12 cycles. TCRdb reprocessed the 5' RACE reads via MiXCR and lists one record per CDR3 protein. Of about 720,000 distinct CDR3 sequences listed, 25% are singletons. These data were likewise used in another study, on T cells of mothers and their children.

Sequencing input: blood. The receptors come from a boy aged 5-17 years in good health.

This clonotype has a handful of counts. The chain is built from TRBV19 and TRBJ1-2, with TRBD1 matching 7 bases. This CDR3 region has 12 residues. J lost 11 bases, V lost 4 bases, and 7 bases had no gene match. The germline V gene has CDR1 LNHDA and CDR2 SQIVND (reference sequence). In DNA form, the CDR3 reads TGTGCCAGTAGTACGGGACAGCCTCTGTACACCTTC. Translation gives CASSTGQPLYTF.

This clonotype was seen a handful of times. The rearrangement uses TRBV5-1 and TRBJ2-1; 12 bases line up with TRBD2. This CDR3 comprises 16 residues. Germline CDR1 reads SGHRS; CDR2 reads YFSETQ. Trimming cost V 5 bases and J 9 bases; bases outside gene matches: 12. The CDR3 sequence: CASSWVLAGGPGEQFF. The CDR3 coding sequence is TGCGCCAGCAGTTGGGTTCTAGCGGGAGGGCCCGGTGAGCAGTTCTTC. Full variable domain (missing parts from reference TRBV5-1 and TRBJ2-1): KAGVTQTPRYLIKTRGQQVTLSCSPISGHRSVSWYQQTPGQGLQFLFEYFSETQRNKGNFPGRFSGRQFSNSRSEMNVSTLELGDSALYLCASSWVLAGGPGEQFFGPGTRLTVL.

For this clonotype: At one end the junction does not follow the germline gene, possibly because of a read error. In nucleotides, the CDR3 is TGTGCCAGCAGCTTAACGCGAGACAATGAGCAATTCTTC. Protein: CASSLTRDNEQFF. This chain connects TRBV7-3 to TRBJ2-1; D is ambiguous. CDR3 length: 13 amino acids. Germline lookup yields CDR1 SGHTA and CDR2 FQGTGA.

Turning to this clonotype: Mismatch with germline at one junction end may stem from a read error. V and J are TRBV7-9 and TRBJ1-1; D gene unclear. This CDR3 has 14 amino acids. CDR1 is SEHNR and CDR2 is FQNEAQ in the germline V gene (reference sequence). CDR3 residues: CASSVAQENTEAFF. DNA for the CDR3: TGTGCCAGCAGCGTAGCGCAGGAGAACACTGAAGCTTTCTTT.

This clonotype was counted at least ten times. The CDR3 bases are TGTGCCAGCAGCCCCCTCGAAGAGACCCAGTACTTC. As protein: CASSPLEETQYF. The V and J genes are TRBV2 and TRBJ2-5; no reliable D call. The germline CDR1 and CDR2 sequences are SNHLY and FYNNEI. The CDR3 is 12 residues long. With 6 bases removed from V and 3 bases from J, the gap between germline ends came to 8 bases.

The chain is built from TRBV9 and TRBJ2-7; D gene unclear. V lost 0 bases to trimming and J lost 0 bases, with 10 bases between them. The CDR3 sequence is 15 residues long. CDR1 and CDR2 from the germline V gene are SGDLS and YYNGEE. In DNA form, the CDR3 reads TGTGCCAGCAGCGTAGGAGGAGACAACTCCTACGAGCAGTACTTC. Protein: CASSVGGDNSYEQYF.

This chain connects TRBV9 to TRBJ1-4; D is possibly TRBD1 (6 bases). CDR1 SGDLS and CDR2 YYNGEE come from the germline V gene. The ends were cut back, 4 bases at V and 7 bases at J, with 23 bases in the middle. The CDR3 is 17 residues long. For the CDR3, the DNA is TGTGCCAGCAGCTCCGCAAAAGGGGGGCCCGGCGGTGAAAAACTGTTTTTT. This encodes CASSSAKGGPGGEKLFF.

The sample holds a few counts of this clonotype. This rearrangement joins TRBV6-1 to TRBJ1-5; D remains unclear. CDR1 and CDR2 from the germline V gene are MNHNS and SASEGT. The ends were cut back, 4 bases at V and 2 bases at J, with 18 bases in the middle. The CDR3 loop spans 17 amino acids. The CDR3 bases are TGTGCCAGCAGTGGTAGGACGGGCCCTTGGGGCAATCAGCCCCAGCATTTT. As protein: CASSGRTGPWGNQPQHF.

This clonotype was picked up a small number of times. At one end, the junction sequence differs from germline, possibly due to a read error. The chain uses TRBV5-1 and TRBJ2-5; D remains ambiguous. The CDR3 has 13 amino acids. Germline-derived CDR1 and CDR2 are SGHRS and YFSETQ. CDR3 loop: CASSLDSQETQCF. The CDR3 DNA is TGCGCCAGCAGCTTGGACTCTCAAGAGACCCAGTGCTTC. The variable domain in full, with the rest retrieved from reference TRBV5-1 and TRBJ2-5, is KAGVTQTPRYLIKTRGQQVTLSCSPISGHRSVSWYQQTPGQGLQFLFEYFSETQRNKGNFPGRFSGRQFSNSRSEMNVSTLELGDSALYLCASSLDSQETQCFGPGTRLLVL.

The chain carries TRBV9 and TRBJ2-1; possible D gene TRBD2, 5 bases. The end of the DNA is better explained by TRBJ2-5, so the J call may be wrong. This CDR3 region has 16 residues. Germline V gene lookup returns CDR1 SGDLS and CDR2 YYNGEE. In DNA form, the CDR3 reads TGTGCCAGCAGCGTAGCTGGCGCCCTAGGAGGCGAGACCCAGTACTTC. Translated: CASSVAGALGGETQYF.

The table lists this clonotype with a few counts. The chain recombines TRBV5-1 with TRBJ2-7; 9 positions match TRBD1. The germline CDR1 and CDR2 sequences are SGHRS and YFSETQ. The V gene end was trimmed by 4 bases and the J gene end by 3 bases; junction bases not matched to a gene: 8. The CDR3 loop spans 15 amino acids. CDR3 in amino acids: CASSQGDRDDYEQYF. In nucleotides, the CDR3 is TGCGCCAGCAGCCAAGGGGACAGGGATGACTACGAGCAGTACTTC.

The chain joins TRBV11-2 to TRBJ2-3; D call uncertain. Trimming took 2 bases from V and 3 from J, leaving 12 bases between them. Looked up from germline, CDR1 is SGHAT and CDR2 is FQNNGV. There are 15 residues in the CDR3. The CDR3 spells CASSLYQAGTDTQYF. The CDR3 nucleotides read TGTGCCAGCAGCTTATATCAGGCTGGAACAGATACGCAGTATTTT.

This chain uses TRBV7-9 with TRBJ2-6; weak D call: TRBD1 (5 bases). The CDR3 contains 14 residues. CDR1 and CDR2 (germline): SEHNR, FQNEAQ (reference sequence). The CDR3 loop is CETELLSGANVLTF. In nucleotides, the CDR3 is TGTGAGACAGAGTTATTATCTGGGGCCAACGTCCTGACTTTC.

There are a few counts of this clonotype. The V and J genes are TRBV7-3 and TRBJ2-5, with D perhaps TRBD2 (5 bases). The germline V gene has CDR1 SGHTA and CDR2 FQGTGA. Deletions cut 5 bases from V and 0 bases from J, with 7 bases between. CDR3 length: 13 amino acids. CDR3 in DNA: TGTGCCAGCAGCGCGGACTACCAAGAGACCCAGTACTTC. It is translated as CASSADYQETQYF.

The V gene is TRBV20-1, the J gene TRBJ2-1; the match to TRBD1 covers 9 bases. The V gene's germline CDR1 is DFQATT and CDR2 SNEGSKA (reference sequence). This CDR3 has 15 residues. The junction had 8 bases not matched to a gene; V was cut back by 0 bases and J by 8 bases. The CDR3 DNA reads TGCAGTGCTAGAGAACTGAGACAGGGGGTGGATGAGCAGTTCTTC. Its protein product is CSARELRQGVDEQFF.

The V call is TRBV19, the J call TRBJ1-6; 11 bases map to TRBD1. Looked up from germline, CDR1 is LNHDA and CDR2 is SQIVND (reference sequence). The trim removed 10 bases at V and 10 bases at J, leaving 9 bases unmatched. This CDR3 has 14 amino acids. For the CDR3, the DNA is TGTGCCAATAACCCCGGGACAGGGGGATCACCCCTCCACTTT. It codes for CANNPGTGGSPLHF. The entire variable domain, with the rest obtained from reference TRBV19 and TRBJ1-6, is as follows: DGGITQSPKYLFRKEGQNVTLSCEQNLNHDAMYWYRQDPGQGLRLIYYSQIVNDFQKGDIAEGYSVSREKKESFPLTVTSAQKNPTAFYLCANNPGTGGSPLHFGNGTRLTVT.

This clonotype has a handful of counts. This rearrangement joins TRBV7-9 to TRBJ2-7; 10 bases align to TRBD2. The CDR3 has 18 residues. Germline assignment: CDR1 SEHNR and CDR2 FQNEAQ (reference sequence). J gave up 0 bases and V 4 bases, and 12 bases lay outside the gene matches. CDR3: CASSSGGGLARSSYEQYF. The CDR3 region has the DNA TGTGCCAGCAGCTCCGGCGGGGGACTAGCGAGGAGCTCCTACGAGCAGTACTTC.

This clonotype showed up just a few times. The chain joins TRBV10-3 to TRBJ1-5; tentatively, D is TRBD1 (5 bases). In germline, CDR1 is ENHRY, CDR2 SYGVKD. The ends were cut back, 0 bases at V and 7 bases at J, with 7 bases in the middle. This CDR3 region has 13 residues. CDR3 residues: CAISESGLQPQHF. The CDR3 DNA follows: TGTGCCATCAGTGAGTCGGGACTGCAGCCCCAGCATTTT.

In DNA, the CDR3 is TGTGCCAGCAGCCCAAACGGGGTTACCGACACTGAAGCTTTCTTT. Translating gives CASSPNGVTDTEAFF. The chain joins TRBV7-3 to TRBJ1-1; D not resolved. Trimming took off 5 bases at V and 3 bases at J, with 16 bases between the two ends. In germline, CDR1 is SGHTA, CDR2 FQGTGA. CDR3 size: 15 residues.

This clonotype was recorded a few times. The chain employs TRBV12-3 or TRBV12-4 and TRBJ2-4; TRBD2 might be the D (5 bases). V was shortened by 4 bases and J by 1 base, with 23 bases between the two germline ends. The CDR3 totals 19 residues. For the CDR3, the DNA is TGTGCCAGCAGTTCCCAGAAGATTTCTGGGAGCCCGGCCAAAAACATTCAGTACTTC. This translates into CASSSQKISGSPAKNIQYF.

This clonotype was found a few times. V usage is TRBV28 and J usage is TRBJ2-5; 7 bases align to TRBD1. The CDR3 is 16 amino acids. The J segment lost 7 bases and the V segment lost 6 bases, leaving 17 bases of the junction unmatched. Germline assignment: CDR1 MDHEN and CDR2 SYDVKM. The CDR3 loop is CASRGVDSSAGGTQYF. Written as DNA, the CDR3 is TGTGCCAGCAGAGGAGTGGACAGCTCAGCAGGGGGGACCCAGTACTTC. Together with reference TRBV28 and TRBJ2-5, the CDR3 gives the full variable domain: DVKVTQSSRYLVKRTGEKVFLECVQDMDHENMFWYRQDPGLGLRLIYFSYDVKMKEKGDIPEGYSVSREKKERFSLILESASTNQTSMYLCASRGVDSSAGGTQYFGPGTRLLVL.